The TCR beta chain under discussion was sequenced for a study of shared clonotypes between healthy human individuals. Naive CD8 cells comprised CD45RO-negative, CCR7-positively selected cells, excluding terminally differentiated effector memory CD45RA+ cells. Trimming shortened V by 1 base and J by 1 base, and 14 bases separated the two germline ends. Germline loops: CDR1 MNHEY, CDR2 SMNVEV (reference sequence). The CDR3 extends over 17 amino acids. Profiled with immunoSEQ multiplex PCR; TCRdb holds only in-frame clones, not every one. The sample includes hundreds of thousands of clones, roughly 98% of them seen just once.

The chain links TRBV27 to TRBJ2-1; D is perhaps TRBD2 (5 bases). The sample comprised naive CD8+ T cells sorted from blood. The clonotype was recovered from a man under 40 in good health. The CDR3 bases are TGTGCCAGCAGTTTATGGGCGACTACCTATTCCTACAATGAGCAGTTCTTC. It specifies CASSLWATTYSYNEQFF.